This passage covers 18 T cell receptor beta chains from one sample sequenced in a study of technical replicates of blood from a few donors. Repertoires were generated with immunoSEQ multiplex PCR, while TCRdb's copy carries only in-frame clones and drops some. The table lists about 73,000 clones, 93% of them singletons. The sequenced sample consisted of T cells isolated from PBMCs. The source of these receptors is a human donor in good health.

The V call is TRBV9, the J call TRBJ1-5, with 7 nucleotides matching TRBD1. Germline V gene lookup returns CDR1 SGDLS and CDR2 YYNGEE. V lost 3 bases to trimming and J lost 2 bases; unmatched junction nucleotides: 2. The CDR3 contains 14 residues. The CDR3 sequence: CASSGQGGNQPQHF. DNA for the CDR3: TGTGCCAGCAGCGGACAGGGTGGCAATCAGCCCCAGCATTTT.

CDR3 DNA: TGTGCCAGCAGTTTGTCCGGGGACACTGAAGCTTTCTTT. It is translated as CASSLSGDTEAFF. The rearrangement uses TRBV25-1 and TRBJ1-1, with no clear D. The length of the CDR3 is 13 residues. Germline CDR1 MGHDK, CDR2 SYGVNS. The ends were cut back, 5 bases at V and 3 bases at J, with 10 bases in the middle.

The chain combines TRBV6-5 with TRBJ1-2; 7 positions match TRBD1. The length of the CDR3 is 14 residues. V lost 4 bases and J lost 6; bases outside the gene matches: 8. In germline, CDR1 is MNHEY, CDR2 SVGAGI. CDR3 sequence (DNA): TGTGCCAGCAGTTTTCTCGGGACAGTCGATGGCTACACCTTC. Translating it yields CASSFLGTVDGYTF.

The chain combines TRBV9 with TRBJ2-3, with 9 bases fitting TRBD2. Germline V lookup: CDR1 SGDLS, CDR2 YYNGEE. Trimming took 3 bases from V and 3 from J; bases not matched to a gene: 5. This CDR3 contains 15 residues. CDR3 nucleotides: TGTGCCAGCAGCGATCGGACTAGCGATACAGATACGCAGTATTTT. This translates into CASSDRTSDTDTQYF.

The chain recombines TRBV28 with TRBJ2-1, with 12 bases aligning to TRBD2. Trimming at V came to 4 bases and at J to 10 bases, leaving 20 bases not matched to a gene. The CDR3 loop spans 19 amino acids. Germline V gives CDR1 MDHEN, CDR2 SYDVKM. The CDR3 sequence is CASSWGLAGPLRSYMEQFF. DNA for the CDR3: TGTGCCAGCAGTTGGGGACTAGCGGGCCCCTTACGCTCCTACATGGAGCAGTTCTTC.

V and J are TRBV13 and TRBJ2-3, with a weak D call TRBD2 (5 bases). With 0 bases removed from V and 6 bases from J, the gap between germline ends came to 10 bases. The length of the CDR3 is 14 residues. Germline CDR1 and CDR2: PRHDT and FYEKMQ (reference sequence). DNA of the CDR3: TGTGCCAGCAGCTTAGGGAGCAGCGGTGATACGCAGTATTTT. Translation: CASSLGSSGDTQYF.

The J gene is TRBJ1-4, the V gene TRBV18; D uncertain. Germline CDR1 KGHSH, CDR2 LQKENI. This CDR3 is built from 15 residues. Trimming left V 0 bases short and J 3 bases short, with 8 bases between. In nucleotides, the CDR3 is TGTGCCAGCTCACCACCTACAGCCCCTAATGAAAAACTGTTTTTT. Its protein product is CASSPPTAPNEKLFF.

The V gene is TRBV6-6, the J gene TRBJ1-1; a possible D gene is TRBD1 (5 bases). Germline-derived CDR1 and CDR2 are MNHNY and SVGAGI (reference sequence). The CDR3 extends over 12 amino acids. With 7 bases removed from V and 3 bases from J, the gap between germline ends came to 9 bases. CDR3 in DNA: TGTGCCAGCACCGTAGGGGACACTGAAGCTTTCTTT. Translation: CASTVGDTEAFF.

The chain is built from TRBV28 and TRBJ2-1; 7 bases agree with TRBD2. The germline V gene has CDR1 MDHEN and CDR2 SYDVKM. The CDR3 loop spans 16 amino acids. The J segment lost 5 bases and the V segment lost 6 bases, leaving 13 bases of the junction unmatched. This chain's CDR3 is CASRTEGGPINNEQFF. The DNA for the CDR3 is TGTGCCAGCAGAACGGAGGGAGGGCCGATTAACAATGAGCAGTTCTTC.

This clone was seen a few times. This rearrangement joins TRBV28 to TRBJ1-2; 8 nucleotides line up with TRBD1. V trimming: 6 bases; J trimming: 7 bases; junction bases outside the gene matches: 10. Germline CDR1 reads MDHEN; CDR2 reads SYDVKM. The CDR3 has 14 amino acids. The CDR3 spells CASSPSDREAGYTF. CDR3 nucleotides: TGTGCCAGCAGCCCATCGGACAGGGAAGCTGGCTACACCTTC.

The CDR3 sequence: CASSSASGGYEQYF. The CDR3 DNA reads TGTGCCAGTAGTTCTGCTAGCGGGGGCTACGAGCAGTACTTC. The chain couples TRBV19 to TRBJ2-7; 10 positions match TRBD2. The ends lost 5 bases at V and 3 bases at J; junction bases unmatched: 4. The CDR3 spans 14 residues. CDR1 LNHDA and CDR2 SQIVND come from the germline V gene (reference sequence).

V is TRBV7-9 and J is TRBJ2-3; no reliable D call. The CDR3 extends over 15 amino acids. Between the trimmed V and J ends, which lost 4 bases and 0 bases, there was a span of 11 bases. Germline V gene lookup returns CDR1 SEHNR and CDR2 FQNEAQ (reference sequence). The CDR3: CASSSHTSSTDTQYF. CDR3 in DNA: TGTGCCAGCAGCTCTCACACCTCTAGCACAGATACGCAGTATTTT.

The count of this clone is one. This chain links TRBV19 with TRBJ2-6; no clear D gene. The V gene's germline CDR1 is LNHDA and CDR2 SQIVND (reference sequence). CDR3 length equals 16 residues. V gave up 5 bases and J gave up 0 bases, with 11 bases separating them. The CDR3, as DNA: TGTGCCAGTAGTTTTCCGATGAGCTCTGGGGCCAACGTCCTGACTTTC. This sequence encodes CASSFPMSSGANVLTF. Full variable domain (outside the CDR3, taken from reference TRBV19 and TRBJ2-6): DGGITQSPKYLFRKEGQNVTLSCEQNLNHDAMYWYRQDPGQGLRLIYYSQIVNDFQKGDIAEGYSVSREKKESFPLTVTSAQKNPTAFYLCASSFPMSSGANVLTFGAGSRLTVL.

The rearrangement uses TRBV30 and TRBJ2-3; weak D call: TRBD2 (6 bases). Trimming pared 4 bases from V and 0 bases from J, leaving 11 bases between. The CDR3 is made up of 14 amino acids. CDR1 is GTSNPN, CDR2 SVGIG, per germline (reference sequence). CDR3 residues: CAWTPGTSTDTQYF. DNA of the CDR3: TGTGCCTGGACCCCAGGGACTAGCACAGATACGCAGTATTTT.

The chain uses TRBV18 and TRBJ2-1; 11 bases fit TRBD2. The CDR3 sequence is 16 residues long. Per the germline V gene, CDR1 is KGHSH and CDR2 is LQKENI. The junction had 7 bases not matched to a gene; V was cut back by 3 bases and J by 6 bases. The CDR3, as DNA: TGTGCCAGCTCACCCACTCTAGCGGGGGGAACCAATGAGCAGTTCTTC. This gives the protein CASSPTLAGGTNEQFF.

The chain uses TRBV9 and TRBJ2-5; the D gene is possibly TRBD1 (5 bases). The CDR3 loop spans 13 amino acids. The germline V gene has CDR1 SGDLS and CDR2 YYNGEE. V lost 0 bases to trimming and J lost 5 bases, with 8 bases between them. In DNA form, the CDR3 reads TGTGCCAGCAGCGTAGAGGGGCACGAGACCCAGTACTTC. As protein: CASSVEGHETQYF. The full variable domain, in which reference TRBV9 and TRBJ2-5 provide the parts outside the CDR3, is DSGVTQTPKHLITATGQRVTLRCSPRSGDLSVYWYQQSLDQGLQFLIQYYNGEERAKGNILERFSAQQFPDLHSELNLSSLELGDSALYFCASSVEGHETQYFGPGTRLLVL.

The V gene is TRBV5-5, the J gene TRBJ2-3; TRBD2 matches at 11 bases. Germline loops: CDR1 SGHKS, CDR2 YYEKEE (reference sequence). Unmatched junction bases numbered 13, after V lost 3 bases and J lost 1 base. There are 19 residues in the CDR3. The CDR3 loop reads CASSSRPTTLAGGTDTQYF. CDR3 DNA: TGTGCCAGCAGCTCAAGACCAACTACACTAGCGGGGGGCACAGATACGCAGTATTTT. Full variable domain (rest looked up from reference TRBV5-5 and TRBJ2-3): DAGVTQSPTHLIKTRGQQVTLRCSPISGHKSVSWYQQVLGQGPQFIFQYYEKEERGRGNFPDRFSARQFPNYSSELNVNALLLGDSALYLCASSSRPTTLAGGTDTQYFGPGTRLTVL.

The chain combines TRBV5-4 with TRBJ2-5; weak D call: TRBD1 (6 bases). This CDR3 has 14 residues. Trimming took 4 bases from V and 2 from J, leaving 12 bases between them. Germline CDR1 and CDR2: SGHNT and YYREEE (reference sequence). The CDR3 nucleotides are TGTGCCAGCAGCAAGACAGGTCGACAAGAGACCCAGTACTTC. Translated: CASSKTGRQETQYF.